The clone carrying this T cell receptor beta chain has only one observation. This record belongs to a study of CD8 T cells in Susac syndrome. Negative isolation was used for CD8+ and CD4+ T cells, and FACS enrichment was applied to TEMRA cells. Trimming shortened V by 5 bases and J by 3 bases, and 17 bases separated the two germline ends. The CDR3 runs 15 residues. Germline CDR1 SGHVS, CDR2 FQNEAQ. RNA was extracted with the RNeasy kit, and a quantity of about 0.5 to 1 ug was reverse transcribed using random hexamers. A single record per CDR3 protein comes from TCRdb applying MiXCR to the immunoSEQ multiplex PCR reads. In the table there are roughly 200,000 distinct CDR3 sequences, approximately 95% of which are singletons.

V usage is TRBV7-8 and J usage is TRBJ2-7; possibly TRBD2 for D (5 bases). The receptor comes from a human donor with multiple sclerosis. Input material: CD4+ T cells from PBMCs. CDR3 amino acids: CASSLSRGSSYEQYF. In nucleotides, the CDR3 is TGTGCCAGCAGCCTCAGCCGGGGTAGTAGCTACGAGCAGTACTTC.